This TCR beta chain stems from a study of blood T cell repertoires in COVID-19. Study summary: The United States, Italy and Spain were the sources of the acute and convalescent COVID-19 samples. Sample material is recorded as cDNA or gDNA derived from T cells, B-cell-depleted T cells, or PBMCs.

Authors' analysis steps: Amplification from reference gene primers served as the basis for estimated nucleated cell counts. Here immunoSEQ multiplex PCR was the method, and the copy in TCRdb shows in-frame clones only, minus some. That table furnishes V, J and clone size, whereas the DNA furnished D and trimming. The table lists approximately 97,000 clones, about 90% of them singletons. This TCR was sampled from a man aged 18 to 35 with acute or convalescent COVID-19. What was sequenced was peripheral blood.

CDR3 amino acids: CASSYPRQGRRTEAFF. In DNA form, the CDR3 reads TGTGCCAGCAGTTACCCCCGACAGGGCCGAAGGACTGAAGCTTTCTTT. This chain joins TRBV6-6 and TRBJ1-1; 7 bases match TRBD1. With V trimmed by 2 bases and J by 5 bases, 11 bases remained unmatched. Germline CDR1 reads MNHNY; CDR2 reads SVGAGI (reference sequence). CDR3 size: 16 residues.